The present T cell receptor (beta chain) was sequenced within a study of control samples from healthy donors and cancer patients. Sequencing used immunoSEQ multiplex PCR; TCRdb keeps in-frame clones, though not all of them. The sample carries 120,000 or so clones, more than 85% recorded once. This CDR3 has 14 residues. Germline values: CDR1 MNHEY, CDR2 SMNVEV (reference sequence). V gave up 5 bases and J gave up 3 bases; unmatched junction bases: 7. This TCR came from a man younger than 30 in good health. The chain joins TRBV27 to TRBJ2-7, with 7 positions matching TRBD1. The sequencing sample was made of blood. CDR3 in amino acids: CASSPIRQGYEQYF. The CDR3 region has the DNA TGTGCCAGCAGTCCCATCCGACAGGGCTACGAGCAGTACTTC.